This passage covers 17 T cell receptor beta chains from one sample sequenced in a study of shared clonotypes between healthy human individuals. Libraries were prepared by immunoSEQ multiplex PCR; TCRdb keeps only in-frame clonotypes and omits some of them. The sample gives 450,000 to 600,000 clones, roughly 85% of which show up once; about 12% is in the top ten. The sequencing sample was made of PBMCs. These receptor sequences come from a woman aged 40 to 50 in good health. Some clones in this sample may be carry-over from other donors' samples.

CDR3 amino acids: CASSLTGDLPRETQYF. The CDR3 DNA sequence: TGCGCCAGCAGCCTTACCGGGGACCTTCCCCGGGAGACCCAGTACTTC. The chain uses TRBV10-1 and TRBJ2-5; D possibly matches TRBD1 or TRBD2 (5 bases each). This CDR3 is 16 amino acids long. V gave up 6 bases and J gave up 5 bases, with 22 bases separating them. The germline V gene encodes CDR1 WNHNN and CDR2 SYGVQD (reference sequence).

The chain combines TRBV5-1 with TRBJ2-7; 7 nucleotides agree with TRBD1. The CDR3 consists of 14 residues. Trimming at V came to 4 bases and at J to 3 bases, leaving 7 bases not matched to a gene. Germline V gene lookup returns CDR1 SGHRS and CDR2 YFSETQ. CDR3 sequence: CASSKTGTNYEQYF. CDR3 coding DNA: TGCGCCAGCAGCAAGACAGGGACGAACTACGAGCAGTACTTC.

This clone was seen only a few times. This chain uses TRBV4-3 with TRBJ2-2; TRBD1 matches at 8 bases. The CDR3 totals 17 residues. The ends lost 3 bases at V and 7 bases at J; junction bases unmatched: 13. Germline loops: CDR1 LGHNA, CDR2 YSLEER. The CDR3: CASSQGKPGGGIGELFF. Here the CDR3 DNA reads TGCGCCAGCAGCCAGGGTAAGCCAGGGGGCGGAATCGGGGAGCTGTTTTTT.

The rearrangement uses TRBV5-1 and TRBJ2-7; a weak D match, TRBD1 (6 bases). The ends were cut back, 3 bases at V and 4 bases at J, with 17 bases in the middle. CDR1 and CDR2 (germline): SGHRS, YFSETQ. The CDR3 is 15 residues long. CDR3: CASSSFGWGLYEQYF. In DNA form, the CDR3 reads TGCGCCAGCAGCTCGTTCGGTTGGGGGCTATACGAGCAGTACTTC.

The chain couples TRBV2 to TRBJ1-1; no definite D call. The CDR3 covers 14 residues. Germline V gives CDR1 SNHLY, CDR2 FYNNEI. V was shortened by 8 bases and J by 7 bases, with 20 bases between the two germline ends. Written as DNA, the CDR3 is TGTGCCAGCCACCCCCGAAAACGGAGTGTTGAAGCTTTCTTT. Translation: CASHPRKRSVEAFF.

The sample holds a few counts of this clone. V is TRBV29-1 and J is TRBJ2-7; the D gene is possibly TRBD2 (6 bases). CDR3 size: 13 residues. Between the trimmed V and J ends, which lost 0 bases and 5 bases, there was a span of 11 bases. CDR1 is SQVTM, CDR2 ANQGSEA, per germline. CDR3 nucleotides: TGCAGCGTTGAAGAGACTAGAGACAACGAGCAGTACTTC. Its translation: CSVEETRDNEQYF.

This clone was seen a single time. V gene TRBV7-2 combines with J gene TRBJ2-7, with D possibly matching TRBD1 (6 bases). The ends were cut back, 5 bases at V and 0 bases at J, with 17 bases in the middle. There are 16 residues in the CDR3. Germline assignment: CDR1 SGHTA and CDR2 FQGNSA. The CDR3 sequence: CASSETGTQSSYEQYF. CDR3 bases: TGTGCCAGCAGCGAGACCGGGACACAGAGCTCCTACGAGCAGTACTTC.

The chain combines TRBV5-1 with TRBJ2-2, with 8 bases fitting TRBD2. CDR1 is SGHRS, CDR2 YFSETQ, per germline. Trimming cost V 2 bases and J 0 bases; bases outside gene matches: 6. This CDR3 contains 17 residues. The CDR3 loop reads CASSFKQGLANTGELFF. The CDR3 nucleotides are TGCGCCAGCAGCTTCAAACAGGGACTAGCGAACACCGGGGAGCTGTTTTTT.

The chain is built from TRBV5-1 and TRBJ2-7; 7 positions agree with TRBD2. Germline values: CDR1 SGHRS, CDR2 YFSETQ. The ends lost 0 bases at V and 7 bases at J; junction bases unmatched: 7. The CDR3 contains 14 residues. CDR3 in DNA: TGCGCCAGCAGCTTGGGTGCGGGAGCGGGGGAGCAGTACTTC. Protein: CASSLGAGAGEQYF.

The CDR3 sequence: CASSRVEAFF. The CDR3 coding sequence is TGTGCCAGCAGCCGGGTTGAAGCTTTCTTT. The chain recombines TRBV14 with TRBJ1-1, with D hard to call. Germline lookup yields CDR1 SGHDN and CDR2 FVKESK. This CDR3 is 10 amino acids long. The V end lost 4 bases, the J end lost 7 bases, and 4 bases lay between the germline ends. Full variable domain (missing parts from reference TRBV14 and TRBJ1-1): EAGVTQFPSHSVIEKGQTVTLRCDPISGHDNLYWYRRVMGKEIKFLLHFVKESKQDESGMPNNRFLAERTGGTYSTLKVQPAELEDSGVYFCASSRVEAFFGQGTRLTVV.

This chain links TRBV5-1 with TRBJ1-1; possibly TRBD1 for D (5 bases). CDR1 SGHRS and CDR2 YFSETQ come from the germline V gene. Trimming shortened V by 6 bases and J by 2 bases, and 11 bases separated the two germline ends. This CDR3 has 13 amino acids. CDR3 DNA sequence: TGCGCCAGCACCCTTGGGGGAAACACTGAAGCTTTCTTT. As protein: CASTLGGNTEAFF.

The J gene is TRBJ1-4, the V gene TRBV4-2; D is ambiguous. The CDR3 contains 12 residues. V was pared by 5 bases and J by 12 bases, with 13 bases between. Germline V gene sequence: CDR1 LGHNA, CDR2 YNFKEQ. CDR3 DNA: TGTGCCAGCAGCGGTCCTCGTATGGAACTGTTTTTT. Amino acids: CASSGPRMELFF.

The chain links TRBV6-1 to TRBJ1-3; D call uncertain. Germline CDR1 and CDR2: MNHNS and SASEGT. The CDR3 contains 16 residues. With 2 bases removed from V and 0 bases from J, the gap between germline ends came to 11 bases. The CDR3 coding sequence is TGTGCCAGCAGTGAAAGAGTGGACCTCTCTGGAAACACCATATATTTT. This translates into CASSERVDLSGNTIYF.

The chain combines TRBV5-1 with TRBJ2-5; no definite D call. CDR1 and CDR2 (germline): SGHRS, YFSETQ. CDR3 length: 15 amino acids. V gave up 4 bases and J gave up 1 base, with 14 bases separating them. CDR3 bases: TGCGCCAGCAGCGGTAGTACGCTCGGCCAAGAGACCCAGTACTTC. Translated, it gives CASSGSTLGQETQYF.

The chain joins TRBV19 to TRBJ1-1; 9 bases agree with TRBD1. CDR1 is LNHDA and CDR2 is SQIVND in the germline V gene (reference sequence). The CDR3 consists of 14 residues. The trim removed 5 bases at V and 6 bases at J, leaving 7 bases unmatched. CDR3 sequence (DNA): TGTGCCAGTAGTCGTACAGGGGGCATCGCTGAAGCTTTCTTT. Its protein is CASSRTGGIAEAFF.

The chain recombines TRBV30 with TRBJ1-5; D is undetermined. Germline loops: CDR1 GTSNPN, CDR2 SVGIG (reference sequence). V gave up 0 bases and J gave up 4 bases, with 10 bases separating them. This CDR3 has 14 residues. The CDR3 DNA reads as TGTGCCTGGAGTGTACTAGGAGTAAATCAGCCCCAGCATTTT. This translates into CAWSVLGVNQPQHF.

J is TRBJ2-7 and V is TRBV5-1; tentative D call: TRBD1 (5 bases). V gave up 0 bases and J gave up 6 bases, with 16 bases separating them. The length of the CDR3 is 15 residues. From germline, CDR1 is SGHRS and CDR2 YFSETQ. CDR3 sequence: CASSLAAGSLGEQYF. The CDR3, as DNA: TGCGCCAGCAGCTTGGCGGCAGGGTCCCTTGGCGAGCAGTACTTC.